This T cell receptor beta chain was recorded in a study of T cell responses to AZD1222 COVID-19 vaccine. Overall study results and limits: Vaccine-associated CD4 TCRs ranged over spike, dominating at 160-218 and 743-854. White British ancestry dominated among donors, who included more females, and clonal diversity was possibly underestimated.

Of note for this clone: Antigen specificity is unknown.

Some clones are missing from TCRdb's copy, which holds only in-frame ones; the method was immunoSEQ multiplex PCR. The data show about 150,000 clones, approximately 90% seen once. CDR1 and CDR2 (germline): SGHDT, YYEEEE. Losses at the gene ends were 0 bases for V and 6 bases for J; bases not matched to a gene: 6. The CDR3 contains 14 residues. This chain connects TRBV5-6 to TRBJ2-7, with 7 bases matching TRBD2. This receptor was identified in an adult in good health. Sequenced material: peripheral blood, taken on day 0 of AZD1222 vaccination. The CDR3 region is CASSLVASGAEQYF. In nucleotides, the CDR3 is TGTGCCAGCAGCTTGGTGGCTAGCGGAGCCGAGCAGTACTTC.